These T cell receptor beta chains were read from a single sample in a study of regulatory T cells in long-lasting Graves disease. TCRdb called the multiplex PCR reads again in MiXCR, with one record for every CDR3 protein. In the table there are 360,000 or so distinct CDR3 sequences, roughly 25% of which are singletons. This specimen was peripheral blood mononuclear cells (PBMCs), taken when the disease was refractory, from a patient treated with antithyroid drugs. The receptors were gathered from a woman between 35 and 50 years old with Graves disease. CDR3s include the opening cysteine and the closing phenylalanine or tryptophan. The D gene is left open where the match is weak.

TRBJ1-2 - TRBV12-3/TRBV12-4 CASRGDTNYGYTF
TRBJ1-2 - TRBV19 CASSWSTRTLNYGYTF
TRBJ1-1 TRBD1 TRBV7-3 CASSLNGQGTDEAFF
TRBJ2-1 TRBD2 TRBV28 CASSFSGSFLEQFF
TRBJ2-1 TRBD1 TRBV20-1 CSAVGQGATEQFF
TRBJ1-5 - TRBV6-1 CASSERRSIQPQHF
TRBJ2-7 - TRBV12-3/TRBV12-4 CASSLWGEIYEQYF
TRBJ2-7 - TRBV7-9 CASSPGASSTYEQYF
TRBJ2-2 - TRBV13 CASSLGLAYTGELFF
TRBJ2-7 - TRBV6-5 CASSSNPTYEQYF
TRBJ2-2 - TRBV6-1 CASSDYRASGELFF
TRBJ1-4 - TRBV6-1 CASRPHRAGKLFF
TRBJ1-3 - TRBV20-1 CSARGAGSGNTIYF
TRBJ2-1 TRBD2 TRBV29-1 CSVDGLAGGEQFF
TRBJ1-5 - TRBV28 CATLGPWGSGNQPQHF
TRBJ2-3 TRBD2 TRBV3-1 CASSHSVLAGGKSTDTQYF
TRBJ2-7 TRBD2 TRBV14 CASSQGRLAGRSGEQYF
TRBJ1-2 - TRBV11-2 CASSLPRTANYGYTF
TRBJ2-1 - TRBV5-1 CASSLGHRHEQFF
TRBJ2-5 - TRBV13 CASSPLTSGDWETQYF
TRBJ2-7 - TRBV11-2 CASSLDPRQSSYEQYF
TRBJ2-2 - TRBV11-2 CASSLDGNTRELFF
TRBJ2-7 - TRBV6-5 CASSYSAGVEEQYF
TRBJ1-5 TRBD1 TRBV7-9 CASSSQTGDNQPQHF
TRBJ2-1 - TRBV28 CASSLWAPPSAIYNEQFF
TRBJ2-3 TRBD1 TRBV11-2 CASSLATGGTDTQYF
TRBJ1-2 - TRBV6-1 CASSPLRNYGYTF
TRBJ1-5 TRBD1 TRBV5-1 CASSLGTGGDQPQHF
TRBJ2-4 - TRBV7-9 CASSPNIDIQYF
TRBJ1-5 TRBD1 TRBV30 CAWSAQGGQPQHF
TRBJ2-7 - TRBV12-3/TRBV12-4 CASRRGQTYEQYF
TRBJ2-2 - TRBV20-1 CSARDWGGAEVMSGELFF
TRBJ2-7 - TRBV7-9 CASTGRGASYEQYF
TRBJ2-5 TRBD2 TRBV20-1 CSAQPGGETQYF
TRBJ2-7 TRBD1 TRBV28 CASSLRGQGYSYEQYF
TRBJ2-2 TRBD1 TRBV28 CASSLPLSPGGGELFF
TRBJ2-5 - TRBV28 CASSARQGLQETQYF
TRBJ1-5 - TRBV12-3/TRBV12-4 CASSLSMESYSNQPQHF
TRBJ1-2 - TRBV12-3/TRBV12-4 CASTRGTANYGYTF
TRBJ1-5 - TRBV4-1 CASSQGLWGASQPQHF
TRBJ2-7 TRBD1 TRBV3-1 CANSQDLGTGRDEQYF
TRBJ1-6 - TRBV28 CASSLPLLLPNSPLHF
TRBJ2-7 - TRBV2 CAIGAGAAYEQYF
TRBJ2-7 - TRBV20-1 CSARLGLAYEQYF
TRBJ2-7 - TRBV28 CASLGLNYEQYF
TRBJ1-2 - TRBV7-2 CASSFTGNYGYTF
TRBJ2-7 - TRBV19 CASSIDTGIHYEQYF
TRBJ2-5 - TRBV11-2 CASSITGSTGETQYF
TRBJ2-7 TRBD2 TRBV20-1 CSASPTSGRSWSDEQYF
TRBJ2-7 TRBD2 TRBV2 CASNHPPGLALTYEQYF
TRBJ2-7 - TRBV20-1 CSVEGGEVAYEQYF
TRBJ2-6 TRBD1 TRBV6-1 CASKQGFPGANVLTF
TRBJ1-1 - TRBV12-3/TRBV12-4 CASNNGPNTEAFF
TRBJ1-2 - TRBV29-1 CSVGGEDGYTF
TRBJ1-4 - TRBV15 CATSSPPVEKLFF